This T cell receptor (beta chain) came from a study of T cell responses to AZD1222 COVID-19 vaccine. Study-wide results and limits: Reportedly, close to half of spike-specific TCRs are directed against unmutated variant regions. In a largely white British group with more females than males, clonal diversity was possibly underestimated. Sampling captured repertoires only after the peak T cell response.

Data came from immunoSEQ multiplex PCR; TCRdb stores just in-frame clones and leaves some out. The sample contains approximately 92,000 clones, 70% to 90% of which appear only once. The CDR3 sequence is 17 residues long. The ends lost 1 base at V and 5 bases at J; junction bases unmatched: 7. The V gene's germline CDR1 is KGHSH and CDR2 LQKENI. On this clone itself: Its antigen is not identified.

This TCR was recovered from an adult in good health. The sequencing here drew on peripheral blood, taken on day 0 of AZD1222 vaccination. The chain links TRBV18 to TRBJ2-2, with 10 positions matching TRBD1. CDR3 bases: TGTGCCAGCTCACCACTGGGGACAGGGGACTTTACCGGGGAGCTGTTTTTT. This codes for CASSPLGTGDFTGELFF.